This T cell receptor beta chain was documented in a study of T cells in Graves' hyperthyroidism and ophthalmopathy. Overall study: Once the initial diagnosis was made, peripheral blood was obtained before any treatment. Study conclusions and caveats: In simple terms, a model built on 13 V-J features told ophthalmopathy apart from stable hyperthyroidism.

Trimming left V 2 bases short and J 5 bases short, with 14 bases between. Germline CDR1 reads SGHRS; CDR2 reads YFSETQ. The CDR3 runs 16 residues. Uncontrolled infection, other autoimmune disease, pregnancy or lactation disqualified patients from enrolment. Diagnosis rested on symptoms, serum thyroxine and TRAb, thyroid ultrasound, and orbital computed tomography. RNA transcripts served as the template for amplifying TCR beta CDR3 regions. First-round RT-PCR of the TCR CDR3 relied on the HTBI primer set. TCRdb analysed the multiplex PCR reads with MiXCR anew, one entry per CDR3 protein. The sample consists of 390,000 or so distinct CDR3 sequences, under 15% of them appearing once. As concerns this clonotype: Its target is not known.

The sample consisted of blood. This sequence was found in a man between 18 and 29 years old with Graves' ophthalmopathy. The chain employs TRBV5-1 and TRBJ1-6; a possible D gene is TRBD1 (6 bases). The CDR3 loop reads CASSFDRLANNSPLHF. The CDR3 coding sequence is TGCGCCAGCAGCTTCGACAGGTTGGCGAATAATTCACCCCTCCACTTT.